The 32 T cell receptor beta chains below all came from one sample that was sequenced in a study of T cells in Graves' hyperthyroidism and ophthalmopathy. What was amplified from RNA transcripts were TCR beta CDR3 regions. RT-PCR in the first round (using the HTBI primer set) targeted the TCR CDR3. TCRdb re-analysed the multiplex PCR reads in MiXCR, keeping a single row per CDR3 protein. The table lists some 300,000 distinct CDR3 sequences, around 17% of them singletons. The sequencing sample was made of blood. The receptors originated from a man younger than 40 with Graves' hyperthyroidism.

The rearrangement joins TRBV2 to TRBJ1-2, with D hard to call. V shed 3 bases and J shed 4 bases, with 9 bases lying between them. CDR1 is SNHLY and CDR2 is FYNNEI in the germline V gene. The CDR3 covers 13 residues. CDR3 sequence (DNA): TGTGCCAGCAGTGACAAGGTGGGCTATGGCTACACCTTC. Translated: CASSDKVGYGYTF. Using reference TRBV2 and TRBJ1-2 for the parts outside the CDR3, the full variable domain is EPEVTQTPSHQVTQMGQEVILRCVPISNHLYFYWYRQILGQKVEFLVSFYNNEISEKSEIFDDQFSVERPDGSNFTLKIRSTKLEDSAMYFCASSDKVGYGYTFGSGTRLTVV.

This clonotype was detected ten times or more. The rearrangement joins TRBV2 to TRBJ1-4; tentative D call: TRBD1 (6 bases). CDR1 is SNHLY, CDR2 FYNNEI, per germline. The CDR3 covers 14 residues. V was trimmed by 7 bases and J by 6 bases, leaving 15 bases between them. The CDR3 DNA is TGTGCCAGCACCTTACAGGGAAAGGATGAAAAACTGTTTTTT. Translating it yields CASTLQGKDEKLFF.

This clonotype was counted at least ten times. The chain recombines TRBV6-1 with TRBJ2-1; the D is unclear. The germline V gene encodes CDR1 MNHNS and CDR2 SASEGT. Deletions cut 6 bases from V and 1 base from J, with 10 bases between. This CDR3 spans 14 amino acids. The CDR3 DNA is TGTGCCAGCAGCCTAGATGGATCCTACAATGAGCAGTTCTTC. Its translation is CASSLDGSYNEQFF.

This chain links TRBV7-9 with TRBJ2-1; 7 bases are a match to TRBD2. V was clipped by 8 bases and J by 5 bases; unmatched bases: 9. CDR3 length equals 14 residues. Germline lookup yields CDR1 SEHNR and CDR2 FQNEAQ (reference sequence). In DNA form, the CDR3 reads TGTGCCAGCTCAAGCGGGGCGGTAGACAATGAGCAGTTCTTC. Translated: CASSSGAVDNEQFF.

The chain is built from TRBV24-1 and TRBJ2-3, with 9 bases matching TRBD1. Germline V lookup: CDR1 KGHDR, CDR2 SFDVKD. V lost 8 bases, J lost 4 bases, and 6 bases stayed unmatched. This CDR3 comprises 14 residues. CDR3 residues: CATMGTGIPDTQYF. The DNA of the CDR3 is TGTGCCACCATGGGGACAGGGATACCAGATACGCAGTATTTT.

The chain joins TRBV15 to TRBJ1-3; D is ambiguous. Trimming shortened V by 5 bases and J by 0 bases, and 2 bases separated the two germline ends. Per germline, CDR1 LNHNV and CDR2 YYDKDF (reference sequence). The CDR3 runs to 12 residues. The CDR3 nucleotides read TGTGCCACCAGCGTCTCTGGAAACACCATATATTTT. Its protein product is CATSVSGNTIYF.

A remark on this clonotype: At one boundary the junction diverges from the germline segment, which might be a read error. The CDR3 sequence is CASSSKASSLAEACF. CDR3 sequence (DNA): TGTGCCAGCAGCTCGAAGGCATCGTCTCTCGCCGAAGCTTGCTTT. The chain couples TRBV5-6 to TRBJ1-1; D is uncertain. This CDR3 region has 15 residues. Germline V gene sequence: CDR1 SGHDT, CDR2 YYEEEE.

This clonotype was seen at least ten times. This sequence joins TRBV2 and TRBJ2-7; D call uncertain. V shed 9 bases and J shed 2 bases, with 2 bases lying between them. Germline CDR1 is SNHLY and CDR2 is FYNNEI. This CDR3 contains 9 residues. As DNA, the CDR3 is TGTGCCAGTCCCTACGAGCAGTACTTC. This translates into CASPYEQYF.

The chain joins TRBV10-3 to TRBJ2-7; tentatively, D is TRBD2 (5 bases). V was clipped by 7 bases and J by 1 base, with 11 bases between them. CDR3 length: 13 residues. CDR1 is ENHRY, CDR2 SYGVKD, per germline. The CDR3 is CAIMSGYSYEQYF. As DNA, the CDR3 is TGTGCCATCATGTCGGGATATTCCTACGAGCAGTACTTC.

The J gene is TRBJ2-7, the V gene TRBV20-1; 8 nucleotides match TRBD1. The CDR3 runs 15 residues. V gave up 0 bases and J gave up 5 bases; unmatched junction bases: 9. Germline V gene data show CDR1 as DFQATT and CDR2 as SNEGSKA (reference sequence). The CDR3 here is CSARDPRQGSHEQYF. Written as DNA, the CDR3 is TGCAGTGCTAGAGATCCCAGACAGGGGTCCCACGAGCAGTACTTC.

The rearrangement links TRBV12-3 or TRBV12-4 to TRBJ1-2, with no clear D. The ends were cut back, 1 base at V and 4 bases at J, with 13 bases in the middle. The CDR3 contains 15 residues. The CDR3 region has the DNA TGTGCCAGCAGTTTAGATGCGGGTTCGCCCTATGGCTACACCTTC. Its protein is CASSLDAGSPYGYTF.

This clonotype was detected a few times. V gene TRBV29-1 combines with J gene TRBJ2-7; D is ambiguous. CDR1 and CDR2 from the germline V gene are SQVTM and ANQGSEA. The CDR3 runs to 13 residues. V lost 3 bases to trimming and J lost 0 bases, with 9 bases between them. The CDR3 coding sequence is TGCAGCGTTGAGGCAGAGAGCTCCTACGAGCAGTACTTC. Its translation is CSVEAESSYEQYF.

This clonotype was observed many times. The chain couples TRBV12-3 or TRBV12-4 to TRBJ1-5; D call uncertain. This CDR3 comprises 14 residues. Trimming left V 6 bases short and J 7 bases short, with 16 bases between. CDR3 in amino acids: CASSPSLVVQPQHF. DNA for the CDR3: TGTGCCAGCAGCCCTTCCCTTGTGGTACAGCCCCAGCATTTT.

This clonotype was counted ten times or more. The rearrangement links TRBV28 to TRBJ1-5; D is possibly TRBD1 (6 bases). The germline V gene has CDR1 MDHEN and CDR2 SYDVKM. This CDR3 spans 13 amino acids. The V end was cut by 8 bases, the J end by 3 bases, with 11 bases between. For the CDR3, the DNA is TGTGCCAGCTTCACAGGGAACAATCAGCCCCAGCATTTT. It translates to CASFTGNNQPQHF.

This rearrangement joins TRBV12-3 or TRBV12-4 to TRBJ1-5; D ambiguous. The CDR3 runs to 14 residues. Trimming left V 3 bases short and J 5 bases short, with 11 bases between. The CDR3 DNA is TGTGCCAGCAGTTTTACGTCTTCTTATCAGCCCCAGCATTTT. Its translation: CASSFTSSYQPQHF.

The rearrangement joins TRBV6-2 or TRBV6-3 to TRBJ2-1; 12 bases map to TRBD2. Germline CDR1 is MNHEY and CDR2 is SVGEGT. V lost 0 bases to trimming and J lost 7 bases; unmatched junction nucleotides: 10. The CDR3 is 18 amino acids. The CDR3 region has the DNA TGTGCCAGCAGTTACTCCCGGACTAGCGGGATCTGGGGGAATGAGCAGTTCTTC. It translates to CASSYSRTSGIWGNEQFF.

The V and J genes are TRBV4-1 and TRBJ2-3; 8 bases line up with TRBD2. V lost 4 bases to trimming and J lost 5 bases; unmatched junction nucleotides: 8. The CDR3 has 15 amino acids. CDR1 and CDR2 from the germline V gene are MGHRA and YSYEKL. As DNA, the CDR3 is TGCGCCAGCAGCCCAGCGGGAGTCGGGAAAGATACGCAGTATTTT. The encoded protein is CASSPAGVGKDTQYF.

The V call is TRBV5-1, the J call TRBJ2-7; D is undetermined. The CDR3 is made up of 14 amino acids. The V gene lost 0 bases and the J gene lost 2 bases, with 9 bases spanning the gap. Germline CDR1 SGHRS, CDR2 YFSETQ. The CDR3 DNA reads TGCGCCAGCAGCTTGGAAGTGCGGACCTACGAGCAGTACTTC. It encodes CASSLEVRTYEQYF.

The chain couples TRBV5-1 to TRBJ1-3, with D unclear. The V gene's germline CDR1 is SGHRS and CDR2 YFSETQ. Trimming cost V 6 bases and J 0 bases, with 13 bases left between them. There are 15 residues in the CDR3. The DNA of the CDR3 is TGCGCCAGCACCGAGGACGGCCACTCTGGAAACACCATATATTTT. Residues: CASTEDGHSGNTIYF.

The rearrangement joins TRBV10-3 to TRBJ1-2, with D hard to call. V was pared by 4 bases and J by 4 bases, with 10 bases between. Per germline, CDR1 ENHRY and CDR2 SYGVKD. CDR3 length: 13 residues. CDR3 in amino acids: CAISGGRIYGYTF. The DNA for the CDR3 is TGTGCCATCAGTGGTGGGCGGATCTATGGCTACACCTTC.

The rearrangement uses TRBV2 and TRBJ1-2; D ambiguous. Germline values: CDR1 SNHLY, CDR2 FYNNEI. The CDR3 length is 12 residues. V dropped 6 bases and J dropped 4 bases, with 9 bases sitting between them. CDR3 sequence reads: CASSYGPYGYTF. CDR3 bases: TGTGCCAGCAGCTACGGACCCTATGGCTACACCTTC.

The V gene is TRBV7-9, the J gene TRBJ2-5; D is perhaps TRBD1 (5 bases). The CDR3 is made up of 19 amino acids. V was pared by 3 bases and J by 4 bases, with 27 bases between. In germline, CDR1 is SEHNR, CDR2 FQNEAQ (reference sequence). Written as DNA, the CDR3 is TGTGCCAGCAGCTTCCAGCACCTTTATCCCCCGCAGCAGGGAGAGACCCAGTACTTC. It specifies CASSFQHLYPPQQGETQYF.

This chain uses TRBV13 with TRBJ1-4, with 8 bases aligning to TRBD1. From germline, CDR1 is PRHDT and CDR2 FYEKMQ (reference sequence). This CDR3 is 16 amino acids long. The ends lost 4 bases at V and 3 bases at J; junction bases unmatched: 7. In DNA form, the CDR3 reads TGTGCCAGCAGCTCGGACAGGGAATTATCTAATGAAAAACTGTTTTTT. Amino acid sequence: CASSSDRELSNEKLFF.

This clonotype has a handful of counts. The J gene is TRBJ2-1, the V gene TRBV19, with TRBD2 matching over 7 bases. The CDR3 has 15 residues. The trim removed 7 bases at V and 1 base at J, leaving 7 bases unmatched. In germline, CDR1 is LNHDA, CDR2 SQIVND (reference sequence). In DNA form, the CDR3 reads TGTGCCAGTACCCCTAGCGGAAATTCCTACAATGAGCAGTTCTTC. Translated: CASTPSGNSYNEQFF.

This clonotype was observed at least ten times. J is TRBJ2-1 and V is TRBV11-1, with D perhaps assigned TRBD1 or TRBD2 (5 bases each). Germline CDR1 is SGHAT and CDR2 is FQDESV (reference sequence). The CDR3 contains 16 residues. V lost 2 bases, J lost 9 bases, and 20 bases lay in between. Here the CDR3 reads CASSLRPVGRVVEQFF. CDR3 DNA sequence: TGTGCCAGCAGCTTACGCCCAGTGGGACGAGTGGTTGAGCAGTTCTTC.

This clonotype was detected a few times. The V gene is TRBV10-2, the J gene TRBJ2-7; unclear D gene. Trimming shortened V by 4 bases and J by 2 bases, and 9 bases separated the two germline ends. Germline V CDR1 and CDR2: WSHSY, SAAADI. The CDR3 is 13 residues long. Here the CDR3 reads CASSAAEPYEQYF. The CDR3, as DNA: TGCGCCAGCAGTGCTGCGGAACCCTACGAGCAGTACTTC.

At least ten counts were recorded for this clonotype. This chain links TRBV5-1 with TRBJ1-2; D possibly corresponds to TRBD1 (6 bases). The germline V gene has CDR1 SGHRS and CDR2 YFSETQ. The CDR3 consists of 13 residues. Trimming removed 3 bases from V and 8 bases from J, with 14 bases in between. Written as DNA, the CDR3 is TGCGCCAGCAGCTCGATGGGGGCGGACGGCTACACCTTC. This sequence encodes CASSSMGADGYTF.

In its sample, this clonotype was seen many times. The chain links TRBV5-1 to TRBJ2-5; D is unresolved. The germline V and J ends were trimmed by 1 base and 5 bases, with 12 bases remaining between them. This CDR3 is 14 amino acids long. CDR1 is SGHRS and CDR2 is YFSETQ in the germline V gene. Here the CDR3 DNA reads TGCGCCAGCAGCTTGTCATCTTCCCATGAGACCCAGTACTTC. It is translated as CASSLSSSHETQYF.

V is TRBV3-1 and J is TRBJ2-5; either TRBD1 or TRBD2 may supply D (5 bases each). The CDR3 loop spans 17 amino acids. Trimming pared 0 bases from V and 5 bases from J, leaving 19 bases between. The germline V gene encodes CDR1 LGHDT and CDR2 YNNKEL (reference sequence). CDR3 sequence reads: CASSQDLGESALETQYF. The CDR3 DNA follows: TGTGCCAGCAGCCAAGATCTGGGGGAGTCGGCCCTGGAGACCCAGTACTTC.

A word on this clonotype: A much more abundant neighbour one base away suggests this may be a read error. This chain connects TRBV14 to TRBJ2-3; D is perhaps TRBD2 (5 bases). CDR1 and CDR2 from the germline V gene are SGHDN and FVKESK. The CDR3 runs to 14 residues. CDR3 sequence: CAGSQEVLADTQYF. CDR3 nucleotide sequence: TGTGCCGGCAGCCAAGAGGTACTAGCAGATACGCAGTATTTT.

This chain joins TRBV19 and TRBJ2-1; D call uncertain. This CDR3 has 15 amino acids. The germline gives CDR1 LNHDA, CDR2 SQIVND (reference sequence). Trimming pared 7 bases from V and 6 bases from J, leaving 19 bases between. The CDR3 sequence: CASTPSHDASNEQFF. CDR3 sequence (DNA): TGTGCCAGTACCCCATCCCACGACGCGTCCAATGAGCAGTTCTTC.

This clonotype was seen more than once but under ten times. The chain employs TRBV28 and TRBJ2-7; the match to TRBD2 covers 7 bases. V shed 11 bases, J shed 2 bases, and the junction held 3 bases outside the gene matches. This CDR3 has 11 residues. CDR1 and CDR2 (germline): MDHEN, SYDVKM. The DNA of the CDR3 is TGTGCCGCGGGAGTTACCTACGAGCAGTACTTC. It encodes CAAGVTYEQYF.